Presented here are 21 T cell receptor beta chains from one specimen sequenced in a study of control samples from healthy donors and cancer patients. Repertoires were generated with immunoSEQ multiplex PCR, while TCRdb's copy carries only in-frame clones and drops some. The sample holds over 150,000 clones, around 89% seen once. Specimen: blood. All receptors derive from a woman in her forties or fifties in good health.

This clone was picked up a small number of times. CDR3 DNA: TGTGCCAGCAGTGACTCCCCTAGCGGGGGGGGGCCAGATACGCAGTATTTT. This sequence encodes CASSDSPSGGGPDTQYF. This rearrangement joins TRBV6-4 to TRBJ2-3; 12 nucleotides line up with TRBD2. The CDR3 totals 17 residues. Germline CDR1 reads MRHNA; CDR2 reads SNTAGT. Trimming took 0 bases from V and 4 from J; bases not matched to a gene: 5.

This rearrangement joins TRBV27 to TRBJ1-1; a weak D match, TRBD1 (5 bases). The V end was cut by 4 bases, the J end by 8 bases, with 11 bases between. The germline V gene encodes CDR1 MNHEY and CDR2 SMNVEV (reference sequence). The CDR3 has 12 residues. The CDR3 spells CASSSGVSEAFF. In nucleotides, the CDR3 is TGTGCCAGCAGTTCGGGGGTATCCGAAGCTTTCTTT.

The genes are TRBV7-9 and TRBJ1-1; maybe TRBD1 (5 bases). Germline V CDR1 and CDR2: SEHNR, FQNEAQ (reference sequence). This CDR3 spans 11 amino acids. Trimming took 8 bases from V and 5 from J, leaving 9 bases between them. In DNA, the CDR3 is TGTGCCAGCTTTGGGGGGACTGAAGCTTTCTTT. The encoded protein is CASFGGTEAFF.

This rearrangement joins TRBV5-6 to TRBJ1-1; 9 bases map to TRBD1. The CDR3 totals 15 residues. CDR1 is SGHDT, CDR2 YYEEEE, per germline. V was clipped by 2 bases and J by 5 bases; unmatched bases: 7. The CDR3 protein is CASSFTGTGKTEAFF. As DNA, the CDR3 is TGTGCCAGCAGCTTTACCGGGACAGGGAAGACTGAAGCTTTCTTT.

The chain joins TRBV25-1 to TRBJ2-7; no definite D call. CDR3 size: 12 residues. V lost 1 base, J lost 4 bases, and 5 bases lay in between. The germline gives CDR1 MGHDK, CDR2 SYGVNS. DNA for the CDR3: TGTGCCAGCAGTGAATCCCTATACGAGCAGTACTTC. The encoded protein is CASSESLYEQYF.

V is TRBV9 and J is TRBJ2-5, with D perhaps matching TRBD1 or TRBD2 (5 bases each). The germline V and J ends were trimmed by 0 bases and 2 bases, with 5 bases remaining between them. The CDR3 is made up of 13 amino acids. Germline CDR1 is SGDLS and CDR2 is YYNGEE. This chain's CDR3 is CASSVGGQETQYF. CDR3 sequence (DNA): TGTGCCAGCAGCGTAGGGGGGCAAGAGACCCAGTACTTC.

The chain uses TRBV12-2 and TRBJ2-3; the D call in the table, TRBD2, was not verified against the DNA. TRBV12-2 is tagged as a pseudogene. This CDR3 has 18 amino acids. In DNA form, the CDR3 reads TGTGCAAGTCGCCTCAACTCGGTCGTAGCGGGGTGCACAGATACGCAGTATTTT. This translates into CASRLNSVVAGCTDTQYF.

The chain joins TRBV9 to TRBJ1-5; D might be TRBD1 (6 bases). The CDR3 consists of 14 residues. With 3 bases removed from V and 4 bases from J, the gap between germline ends came to 11 bases. CDR1 and CDR2 (germline): SGDLS, YYNGEE. CDR3 amino acids: CASSGVDSNQPQHF. CDR3 in DNA: TGTGCCAGCAGCGGCGTGGACAGTAATCAGCCCCAGCATTTT.

V usage is TRBV28 and J usage is TRBJ1-6, with D uncertain. Looked up from germline, CDR1 is MDHEN and CDR2 is SYDVKM. This CDR3 is 17 amino acids long. Trimming took off 5 bases at V and 6 bases at J, with 20 bases between the two ends. In DNA form, the CDR3 reads TGTGCCAGCAGTGATTCATGGACCATTGGAGGTAATTCACCCCTCCACTTT. The encoded protein is CASSDSWTIGGNSPLHF.

The chain carries TRBV28 and TRBJ2-3; D is perhaps TRBD2 (5 bases). The CDR3 length is 15 residues. V gave up 7 bases and J gave up 4 bases, with 18 bases separating them. From germline, CDR1 is MDHEN and CDR2 SYDVKM. The CDR3 protein is CASTGFLSMADTQYF. In DNA, the CDR3 is TGTGCCAGCACGGGGTTTCTATCAATGGCAGATACGCAGTATTTT.

The chain links TRBV2 to TRBJ1-2, with a weak D call TRBD1 (5 bases). Trimming shortened V by 8 bases and J by 3 bases, and 13 bases separated the two germline ends. CDR3 length: 13 amino acids. Germline V gives CDR1 SNHLY, CDR2 FYNNEI. In DNA form, the CDR3 reads TGTGCCAGCTTAACCGGGACGGACTATGGCTACACCTTC. Its translation is CASLTGTDYGYTF.

The genes are TRBV7-9 and TRBJ2-5, with 9 bases identical to TRBD1. CDR3 length equals 14 residues. After removal of 5 bases from V and 5 bases from J, the junction contained 6 bases not matched to a gene. Germline loops: CDR1 SEHNR, CDR2 FQNEAQ (reference sequence). Here the CDR3 reads CASSPGQGSETQYF. CDR3 DNA sequence: TGTGCCAGCAGCCCTGGACAGGGGAGTGAGACCCAGTACTTC.

The chain employs TRBV6-2 or TRBV6-3 and TRBJ2-3; D is perhaps TRBD2 (5 bases). Germline assignment: CDR1 MNHEY and CDR2 SVGEGT. The CDR3 contains 13 residues. The V end was cut by 0 bases, the J end by 6 bases, with 7 bases between. CDR3 in amino acids: CASSYSQRDTQYF. As DNA, the CDR3 is TGTGCCAGCAGTTACTCGCAGCGGGATACGCAGTATTTT.

This chain connects TRBV5-4 to TRBJ1-3, with D unclear. Trimming removed 5 bases at V and 0 bases at J, with 9 bases between. Germline assignment: CDR1 SGHNT and CDR2 YYREEE (reference sequence). The CDR3 contains 14 residues. In DNA form, the CDR3 reads TGTGCCAGCAGACCCGACAACTCTGGAAACACCATATATTTT. This sequence encodes CASRPDNSGNTIYF.

The chain carries TRBV4-2 and TRBJ1-5; D is possibly TRBD1 (5 bases). CDR3 length equals 18 residues. Per germline, CDR1 LGHNA and CDR2 YNFKEQ. The germline V and J ends were trimmed by 0 bases and 6 bases, with 21 bases remaining between them. The CDR3 sequence: CASSQDIDSSLVGQPQHF. CDR3 DNA sequence: TGTGCCAGCAGCCAAGATATAGACAGCTCCCTGGTAGGTCAGCCCCAGCATTTT.

This chain joins TRBV5-4 and TRBJ2-5; the match to TRBD2 covers 7 bases. The CDR3 extends over 14 amino acids. Germline CDR1 SGHNT, CDR2 YYREEE (reference sequence). Trimming removed 3 bases from V and 5 bases from J; junction bases left unmatched: 7. Here the CDR3 reads CASSSILAPETQYF. The CDR3 nucleotides read TGTGCCAGCAGCTCTATACTAGCGCCGGAGACCCAGTACTTC.

The chain combines TRBV6-5 with TRBJ2-7; no clear D. CDR1 and CDR2 (germline): MNHEY, SVGAGI. The CDR3 runs 13 residues. The ends were cut back, 7 bases at V and 9 bases at J, with 19 bases in the middle. The CDR3 sequence: CASTEPSTFGQYF. The CDR3 bases are TGTGCCAGCACCGAACCCTCCACGTTTGGGCAGTACTTC.

The rearrangement links TRBV7-2 to TRBJ2-1, with TRBD2 as a possible D gene (7 bases). In germline, CDR1 is SGHTA, CDR2 FQGNSA. The CDR3 has 15 amino acids. The germline V and J ends were trimmed by 6 bases and 7 bases, with 19 bases remaining between them. In DNA form, the CDR3 reads TGTGCCAGCAGACAAGGGGGGGGGTTGACAAATGAGCAGTTCTTC. This codes for CASRQGGGLTNEQFF.

This rearrangement joins TRBV12-3 or TRBV12-4 to TRBJ1-6, with D uncertain. The CDR3 sequence is 9 residues long. Trimming took 5 bases from V and 13 from J, leaving 3 bases between them. The CDR3 DNA reads as TGTGCCAGCAGTCCTCCCCTCCACTTT. It is translated as CASSPPLHF.

V gene TRBV10-3 combines with J gene TRBJ2-1; D unclear. The CDR3 runs 14 residues. CDR1 is ENHRY and CDR2 is SYGVKD in the germline V gene. Deletions cut 3 bases from V and 3 bases from J, with 9 bases between. This CDR3 is CAISDQPDYNEQFF. In nucleotides, the CDR3 is TGTGCCATCAGTGACCAGCCCGACTACAATGAGCAGTTCTTC.

This sequence joins TRBV19 and TRBJ2-1; TRBD2 aligns across 8 bases. The CDR3 runs to 14 residues. V trimming: 4 bases; J trimming: 5 bases; junction bases outside the gene matches: 4. The V gene's germline CDR1 is LNHDA and CDR2 SQIVND (reference sequence). The CDR3 sequence is CASSSSSGHNEQFF. CDR3 bases: TGTGCCAGTAGTAGTTCTAGCGGGCACAATGAGCAGTTCTTC.